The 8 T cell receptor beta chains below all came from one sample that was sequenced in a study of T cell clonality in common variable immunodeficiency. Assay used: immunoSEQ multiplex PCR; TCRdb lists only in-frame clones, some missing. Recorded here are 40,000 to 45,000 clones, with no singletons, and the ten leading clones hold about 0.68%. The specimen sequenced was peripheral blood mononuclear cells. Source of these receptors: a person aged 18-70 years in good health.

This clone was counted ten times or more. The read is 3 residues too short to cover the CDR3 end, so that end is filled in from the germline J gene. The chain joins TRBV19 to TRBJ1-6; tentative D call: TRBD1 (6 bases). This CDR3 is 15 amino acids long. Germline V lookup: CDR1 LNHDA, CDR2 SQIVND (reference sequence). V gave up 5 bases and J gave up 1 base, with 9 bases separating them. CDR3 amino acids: CASSLQGSYNSPLHF. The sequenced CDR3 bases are TGTGCCAGTAGTTTGCAGGGGTCCTATAATTCACCC.

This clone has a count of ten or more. The CDR3 spells CASSLGLAGGINQETQYF. Incomplete CDR3 DNA: TGCGCCAGCAGCCTCGGACTAGCGGGGGGAATCAACCAAGAGACC. This chain connects TRBV4-1 to TRBJ2-5; 14 bases are shared with TRBD2. The read is 3 residues too short to cover the CDR3 end, so that end is filled in from the germline J gene. The CDR3 runs 18 residues. V was pared by 4 bases and J by 0 bases, with 7 bases of the junction left unmatched. Germline V gene lookup returns CDR1 MGHRA and CDR2 YSYEKL.

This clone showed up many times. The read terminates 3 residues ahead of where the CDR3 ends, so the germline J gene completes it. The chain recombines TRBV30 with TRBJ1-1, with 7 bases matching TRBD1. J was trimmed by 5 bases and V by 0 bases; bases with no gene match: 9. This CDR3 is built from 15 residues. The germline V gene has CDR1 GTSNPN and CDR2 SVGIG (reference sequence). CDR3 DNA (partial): TGTGCCTGGAGTGTAGGTGCGGGACAGCGGACTGAA. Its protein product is CAWSVGAGQRTE. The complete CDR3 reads CAWSVGAGQRTEAFF.

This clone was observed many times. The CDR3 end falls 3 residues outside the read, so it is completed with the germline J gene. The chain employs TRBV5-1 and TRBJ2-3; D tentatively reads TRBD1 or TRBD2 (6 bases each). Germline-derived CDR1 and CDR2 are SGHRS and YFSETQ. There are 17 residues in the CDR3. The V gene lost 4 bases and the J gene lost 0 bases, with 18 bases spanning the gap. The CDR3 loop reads CASSGGGTLTSTDTQYF. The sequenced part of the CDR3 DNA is TGCGCCAGCAGCGGGGGCGGGACACTTACTAGCACAGATACG.

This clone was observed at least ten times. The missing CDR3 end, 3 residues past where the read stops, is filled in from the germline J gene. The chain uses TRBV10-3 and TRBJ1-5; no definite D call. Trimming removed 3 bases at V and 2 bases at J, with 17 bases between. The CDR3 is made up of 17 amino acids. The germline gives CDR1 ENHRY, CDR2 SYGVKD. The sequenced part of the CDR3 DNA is TGTGCCATCAGTGATCGGGTAATTGGTTTGGGCAATCAGCCC. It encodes CAISDRVIGLGNQP. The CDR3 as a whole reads CAISDRVIGLGNQPQHF.

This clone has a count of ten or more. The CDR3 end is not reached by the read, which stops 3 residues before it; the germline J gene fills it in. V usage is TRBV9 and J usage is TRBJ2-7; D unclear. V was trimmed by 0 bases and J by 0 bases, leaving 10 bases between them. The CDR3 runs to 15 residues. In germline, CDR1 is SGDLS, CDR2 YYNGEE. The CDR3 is CASSVEPNLSYEQYF. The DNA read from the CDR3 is TGTGCCAGCAGCGTAGAACCTAACCTCTCCTACGAG.

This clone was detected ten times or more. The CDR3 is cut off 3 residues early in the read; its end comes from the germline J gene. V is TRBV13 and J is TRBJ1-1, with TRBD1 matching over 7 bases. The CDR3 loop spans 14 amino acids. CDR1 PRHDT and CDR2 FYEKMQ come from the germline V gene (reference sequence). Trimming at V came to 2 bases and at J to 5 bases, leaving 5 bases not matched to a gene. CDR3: CASSLLAGGTEAFF. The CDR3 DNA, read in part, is TGTGCCAGCAGCTTACTGGCAGGGGGTACTGAA.

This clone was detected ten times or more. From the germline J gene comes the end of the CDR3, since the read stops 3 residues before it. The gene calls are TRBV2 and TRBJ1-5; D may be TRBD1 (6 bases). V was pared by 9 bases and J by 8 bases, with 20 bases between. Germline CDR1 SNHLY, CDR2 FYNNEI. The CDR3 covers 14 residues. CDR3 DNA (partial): TGTGCCAGTCGAAAGGACAGCCTCGGGGAGCCC. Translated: CASRKDSLGEP. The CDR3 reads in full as CASRKDSLGEPQHF.